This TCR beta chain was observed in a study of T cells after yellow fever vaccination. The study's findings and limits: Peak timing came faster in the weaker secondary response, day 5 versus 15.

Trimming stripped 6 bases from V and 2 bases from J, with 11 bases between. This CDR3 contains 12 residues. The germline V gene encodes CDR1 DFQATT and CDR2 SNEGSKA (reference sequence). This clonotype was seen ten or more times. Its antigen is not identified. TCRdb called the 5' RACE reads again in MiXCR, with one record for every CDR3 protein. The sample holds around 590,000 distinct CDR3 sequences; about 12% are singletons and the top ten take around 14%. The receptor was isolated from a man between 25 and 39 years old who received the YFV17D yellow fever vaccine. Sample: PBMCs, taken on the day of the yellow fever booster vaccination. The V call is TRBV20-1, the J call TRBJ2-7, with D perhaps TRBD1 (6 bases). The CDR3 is CSAPGQTYEQYF. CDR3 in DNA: TGCAGTGCCCCGGGACAAACCTACGAGCAGTACTTC.